This T cell receptor beta chain was documented in a study of blood T cell repertoires in COVID-19. From germline, CDR1 is MGHRA and CDR2 YSYEKL. The CDR3 sequence is 14 residues long. V was clipped by 4 bases and J by 2 bases; unmatched bases: 4. Per the original methods: Reference gene primer amplification gave estimated nucleated cell counts. Clones were read by immunoSEQ multiplex PCR, and TCRdb kept only the in-frame ones, dropping some. For V, J and clone size, that table is used; D and trimming come from the DNA. This table holds some 390,000 clones, about 88% found once. The sequence was obtained from a middle-aged woman with COVID-19, enrolled during active disease. J is TRBJ1-2 and V is TRBV4-1; 7 bases align to TRBD1. What was sequenced was peripheral blood. Here the CDR3 reads CASSPRDSNYGYTF. CDR3 nucleotides: TGCGCCAGCAGCCCCCGGGACAGCAACTATGGCTACACCTTC.